These 16 T cell receptor beta chains originate from one sample sequenced in a study of cytomegalovirus exposure and HLA in healthy donors. Primers included in the PCR were 60 Vbeta and 13 Jbeta primers. The method was immunoSEQ multiplex PCR; TCRdb's version includes in-frame clones alone and lacks a portion of them. The sample carries under 150,000 clones, 70% to 85% recorded once. The sequenced sample consisted of PBMCs. The receptor source for this set is a male donor in good health and CMV-seronegative.

The genes are TRBV6-1 and TRBJ2-7; 12 positions agree with TRBD2. With 4 bases clipped from V and 5 bases from J, the junction kept 3 bases outside the gene matches. The CDR3 is made up of 14 amino acids. Per germline, CDR1 MNHNS and CDR2 SASEGT. The CDR3, as DNA: TGTGCCAGCAGTGCACTAGCGGGAGGAGACGAGCAGTACTTC. Encoded protein: CASSALAGGDEQYF.

DNA for the CDR3: TGCGCCAGCAACTTAGCGGGAGGGCCGGGAGATACGCAGTATTTT. This sequence encodes CASNLAGGPGDTQYF. J is TRBJ2-3 and V is TRBV10-2, with TRBD2 identical over 11 bases. This CDR3 region has 15 residues. CDR1 and CDR2 (germline): WSHSY, SAAADI. V trimming: 7 bases; J trimming: 5 bases; junction bases outside the gene matches: 8.

The chain couples TRBV28 to TRBJ2-2; 13 nucleotides agree with TRBD2. The CDR3 has 16 residues. Germline V gene lookup returns CDR1 MDHEN and CDR2 SYDVKM. After removal of 7 bases from V and 7 bases from J, the junction contained 9 bases not matched to a gene. The CDR3 DNA reads TGTGCCAGCACCCCCGGACTAGCGGGAGCGGGCGGGGAGCTGTTTTTT. It specifies CASTPGLAGAGGELFF.

This clone showed up just a few times. The chain joins TRBV4-3 to TRBJ2-1; 11 bases map to TRBD1. The CDR3 runs 17 residues. Germline loops: CDR1 LGHNA, CDR2 YSLEER. V was pared by 4 bases and J by 7 bases, with 12 bases of the junction left unmatched. CDR3 amino acids: CASSPSPSGTGGNEQFF. The CDR3 DNA follows: TGCGCCAGCAGCCCTTCACCGTCCGGGACAGGGGGGAATGAGCAGTTCTTC.

The genes are TRBV4-1 and TRBJ2-1; maybe TRBD1 (6 bases). The CDR3 sequence is 16 residues long. The germline V and J ends were trimmed by 10 bases and 6 bases, with 25 bases remaining between them. The germline V gene encodes CDR1 MGHRA and CDR2 YSYEKL. The CDR3 loop reads CATQRGTGQGGNEQFF. In DNA form, the CDR3 reads TGCGCCACCCAGAGGGGAACAGGGCAGGGTGGCAATGAGCAGTTCTTC.

V is TRBV7-9 and J is TRBJ2-1, with D tentatively TRBD2 (6 bases). Germline V gene data show CDR1 as SEHNR and CDR2 as FQNEAQ (reference sequence). Between the trimmed V and J ends, which lost 4 bases and 6 bases, there was a span of 13 bases. The CDR3 consists of 14 residues. CDR3 coding DNA: TGTGCCAGCAGCTGGGCTAGCGTTCTCAATGAGCAGTTCTTC. Its translation: CASSWASVLNEQFF.

This clone was counted a single time. This chain connects TRBV14 to TRBJ2-7; perhaps TRBD2 as D (6 bases). Trimming left V 4 bases short and J 4 bases short, with 17 bases between. This CDR3 has 15 residues. Germline lookup yields CDR1 SGHDN and CDR2 FVKESK. The CDR3 nucleotides read TGTGCCAGCAGCCGGTTAGAGACTAGAATTTACGAGCAGTACTTC. It is translated as CASSRLETRIYEQYF.

The rearrangement joins TRBV30 to TRBJ2-1, with 10 bases aligning to TRBD2. Germline V gene lookup returns CDR1 GTSNPN and CDR2 SVGIG (reference sequence). This CDR3 contains 14 residues. The V and J ends lost 2 bases and 7 bases, in that order; junction bases with no gene match: 5. CDR3 sequence reads: CAWSTISGRNEQFF. The CDR3 bases are TGTGCCTGGAGTACCATTAGCGGGAGGAATGAGCAGTTCTTC.

This chain connects TRBV11-2 to TRBJ2-7; a possible D gene is TRBD2 (6 bases). The germline V gene has CDR1 SGHAT and CDR2 FQNNGV. Trimming pared 3 bases from V and 1 base from J, leaving 10 bases between. This CDR3 contains 14 residues. The CDR3 region has the DNA TGTGCCAGCAGCTTTGCGCGGGGTTCCTACGAGCAGTACTTC. Protein sequence: CASSFARGSYEQYF.

The genes are TRBV14 and TRBJ2-5, with TRBD2 matching 10 bases. Losses at the gene ends were 8 bases for V and 4 bases for J; bases not matched to a gene: 7. This CDR3 has 14 amino acids. Germline loops: CDR1 SGHDN, CDR2 FVKESK. CDR3 in amino acids: CASSGTSARETQYF. The CDR3 DNA is TGTGCCAGCTCCGGGACTAGCGCCCGAGAGACCCAGTACTTC.

This sequence joins TRBV4-3 and TRBJ2-5; no reliable D call. Near its end, the DNA agrees better with TRBJ2-7, so the J call may be wrong. The germline V gene encodes CDR1 LGHNA and CDR2 YSLEER. The CDR3 has 14 amino acids. The CDR3 DNA reads TGCGCCAGCAGCCAAGGAACCCCTTCCTACGAGCAGTACTTC. Encoded protein: CASSQGTPSYEQYF.

The chain joins TRBV9 to TRBJ2-7, with 9 bases that match TRBD2. V lost 2 bases and J lost 2; bases outside the gene matches: 5. Germline V gives CDR1 SGDLS, CDR2 YYNGEE. The CDR3 has 15 amino acids. The CDR3 here is CASSVTSGPTYEQYF. The CDR3 coding sequence is TGTGCCAGCAGCGTTACTAGCGGGCCTACCTACGAGCAGTACTTC.

The chain joins TRBV5-1 to TRBJ2-5, with 14 bases fitting TRBD2. Germline CDR1 SGHRS, CDR2 YFSETQ. Trimming removed 5 bases from V and 1 base from J; junction bases left unmatched: 4. The CDR3 is 16 amino acids. DNA of the CDR3: TGCGCCAGCAGGGTGGGACTAGCGGGAGTCCAAGAGACCCAGTACTTC. Its protein product is CASRVGLAGVQETQYF.

The chain carries TRBV7-9 and TRBJ2-1, with TRBD2 matching over 12 bases. The V segment lost 4 bases and the J segment 4 bases; nucleotides outside the gene matches: 5. Germline lookup yields CDR1 SEHNR and CDR2 FQNEAQ (reference sequence). This CDR3 region has 16 residues. The CDR3 is CASSSTSGGLYNEQFF. In nucleotides, the CDR3 is TGTGCCAGCAGCTCGACTAGCGGGGGCCTATACAATGAGCAGTTCTTC. Full variable domain (outside the CDR3, taken from reference TRBV7-9 and TRBJ2-1): DTGVSQNPRHKITKRGQNVTFRCDPISEHNRLYWYRQTLGQGPEFLTYFQNEAQLEKSRLLSDRFSAERPKGSFSTLEIQRTEQGDSAMYLCASSSTSGGLYNEQFFGPGTRLTVL.

This clone showed up just a few times. J is TRBJ2-1 and V is TRBV4-3; a weak D match, TRBD2 (5 bases). With 4 bases removed from V and 8 bases from J, the gap between germline ends came to 18 bases. CDR1 and CDR2 from the germline V gene are LGHNA and YSLEER. This CDR3 has 15 amino acids. The CDR3 here is CASSLAAGLADEQFF. CDR3 coding DNA: TGCGCCAGCAGCCTCGCCGCCGGTCTAGCAGATGAGCAGTTCTTC.

V and J are TRBV7-9 and TRBJ2-7; the D gene is possibly TRBD2 (6 bases). The CDR3 sequence is 16 residues long. Looked up from germline, CDR1 is SEHNR and CDR2 is FQNEAQ (reference sequence). Between the trimmed V and J ends, which lost 2 bases and 0 bases, there was a span of 14 bases. CDR3 sequence: CASSLSPSENSYEQYF. The CDR3 coding sequence is TGTGCCAGCAGCTTAAGCCCTAGCGAAAACTCCTACGAGCAGTACTTC.